The clone carrying this T cell receptor beta chain was counted a few times. TCRdb re-called clones from the PCR reads using MiXCR. This sample has roughly 30,000 clones, with about 15% found just once. This record belongs to a study of metastatic and nonmetastatic thyroid tumors. None of the patients had undergone any treatment ahead of thyroid surgery. Germline V CDR1 and CDR2: MNHNS, SASEGT. V shed 7 bases and J 8 bases; nucleotides not matched to a gene: 16. There are 15 residues in the CDR3. Sequencing used blood. V is TRBV6-1 and J is TRBJ1-2; 7 nucleotides match TRBD1. The sequence was obtained from a female donor with papillary thyroid cancer or a benign thyroid nodule (not recorded which). Some clones in this sample may be carry-over from other donors' samples. The CDR3 DNA reads as TGTGCCAGCAATCACCCCCTACAGGGGCCGGGAGGCTACACCTTC. The encoded protein is CASNHPLQGPGGYTF.